This TCR beta chain was captured in a study of T cell repertoires in cytomegalovirus infection. Background on the study: Indications came from public TCR beta signatures; they pointed to CMV infection and to a matching HLA type.

Concerning this clonotype: Its antigen remains unidentified.

General observations from the study: The response measured ex vivo was dominated by TCR beta clonotypes (HLA-C-restricted and CMV-specific). Cumulated frequencies of public TCR beta families served to identify carriers of CMV plus the relevant HLA.

Using its own MiXCR run on the reads, TCRdb lists one record per CDR3 protein. Of 200,000 or so distinct CDR3 sequences in the sample, roughly 27% are singletons; the top ten hold approximately 30%. This TCR was recovered from a human donor in good health (CMV status not recorded). Some clones in this sample may be carry-over from other donors' samples. The material sequenced was PBMCs.

CDR3 in amino acids: CASSPEAGGSTDTQYF. CDR3 in DNA: TGTGCCAGCAGCCCTGAAGCGGGGGGGAGCACAGATACGCAGTATTTT. The chain carries TRBV7-6 and TRBJ2-3; 10 bases are a match to TRBD2. The CDR3 length is 16 residues. With 5 bases clipped from V and 0 bases from J, the junction kept 5 bases outside the gene matches. Germline V gene data show CDR1 as SGHVS and CDR2 as FNYEAQ. Together with reference TRBV7-6 and TRBJ2-3, the CDR3 gives the full variable domain: GAGVSQSPRYKVTKRGQDVALRCDPISGHVSLYWYRQALGQGPEFLTYFNYEAQQDKSGLPNDRFSAERPEGSISTLTIQRTEQRDSAMYRCASSPEAGGSTDTQYFGPGTRLTVL.